This T cell receptor beta chain derives from a study of T-cell memory formation after mild COVID-19. Regarding the study as a whole: Proof of SARS-CoV-2 specificity was absent for the second-wave clones that crested on day 37. Several responding clones turned up in pre-infection memory, indicating that cross-reactive memory may have taken part.

TCRdb passed the 5' RACE reads through MiXCR, listing each CDR3 protein once. The data hold more than 300,000 distinct CDR3 sequences, with 20% to 25% observed a single time. This clonotype was seen a few times. As yet, its antigen is unknown. Germline CDR1 is SGHRS and CDR2 is YFSETQ. Trimming removed 0 bases at V and 8 bases at J, with 12 bases between. The length of the CDR3 is 14 residues. Sequencing was carried out using PBMCs or a T cell subset sorted from them (not recorded which). The TCR was taken from a man between 18 and 35 years old who had mild COVID-19 (a few samples of this study predate the infection). Cell type and time point are not known. The V gene is TRBV5-1, the J gene TRBJ2-1, with D perhaps assigned TRBD1 or TRBD2 (5 bases each). DNA of the CDR3: TGCGCCAGCAGCTTGGGGGGCGCGGGCGATGAGCAGTTCTTC. It codes for CASSLGGAGDEQFF.